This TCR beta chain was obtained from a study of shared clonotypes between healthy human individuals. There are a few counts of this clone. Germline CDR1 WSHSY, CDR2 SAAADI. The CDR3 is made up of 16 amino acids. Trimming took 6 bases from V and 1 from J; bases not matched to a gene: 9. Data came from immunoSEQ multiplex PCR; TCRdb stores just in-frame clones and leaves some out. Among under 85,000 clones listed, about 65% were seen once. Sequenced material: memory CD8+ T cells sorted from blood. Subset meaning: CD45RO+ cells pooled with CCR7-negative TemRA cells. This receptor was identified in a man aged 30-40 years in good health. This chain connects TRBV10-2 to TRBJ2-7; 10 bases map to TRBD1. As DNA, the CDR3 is TGCGCCAGCAGCTCGAATGGGGGACAGGGGTCCTACGAGCAGTACTTC. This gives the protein CASSSNGGQGSYEQYF.